Listed below are T cell receptor beta chains from one sample, sequenced in a study of blood T cell repertoires in COVID-19. Using immunoSEQ multiplex PCR, the repertoire was profiled, and TCRdb retains in-frame clones only, with some absent. The sample comprises a few hundred thousand clones, about 90% of which are singletons, and roughly 1.2% rests with the top ten. Sequenced material: peripheral blood. The receptors shown here come from a man between 40 and 49 years old with acute or convalescent COVID-19. The CDR3 runs from the conserved cysteine through the conserved F or W. Each record gives: clone size, D gene, V gene, J gene, CDR3 protein, CDR3 DNA. A D gene is named only where the DNA matches it firmly. Clone size is given for some rows only: seen once, a few or many times, or a class if the clone is expanded.

NA	NA	TRBV28	TRBJ1-1	CASSQTAGNTEAFF	TGTGCCAGCAGCCAGACAGCCGGGAACACTGAAGCTTTCTTT
NA	TRBD1	TRBV2	TRBJ1-3	CASRTGQGYSGNTIYF	TGTGCCAGCAGAACGGGACAGGGATATAGTGGAAACACCATATATTTT
NA	NA	TRBV5-3	TRBJ2-2	CARSPDTNTGELFF	TGTGCCAGAAGCCCGGACACGAACACCGGGGAGCTGTTTTTT
NA	NA	TRBV3-1/TRBV3-2	TRBJ2-1	CASSQITEGYNEQFF	TGTGCCAGCAGTCAGATAACGGAGGGGTACAATGAGCAGTTCTTC
NA	TRBD2	TRBV29-1	TRBJ2-1	CSVEGREGPSYNEQFF	TGCAGCGTTGAAGGACGGGAGGGCCCCTCCTACAATGAGCAGTTCTTC
NA	NA	TRBV10-3	TRBJ1-1	CAISEVTSAEAFF	TGTGCCATCAGTGAAGTCACCTCCGCGGAAGCTTTCTTT
NA	NA	TRBV29-1	TRBJ1-4	CSVAGRGSTNEKLFF	TGCAGCGTTGCGGGCAGGGGTTCAACTAATGAAAAACTGTTTTTT
NA	NA	TRBV7-6	TRBJ2-3	CASSPRTDTTSTDTQYF	TGTGCCAGCAGCCCCCGGACAGATACCACTAGCACAGATACGCAGTATTTT
many	TRBD2	TRBV5-1	TRBJ2-3	CASSPEGLAPDTQYF	TGCGCCAGCAGCCCGGAGGGACTAGCCCCAGATACGCAGTATTTT
NA	TRBD1	TRBV7-8	TRBJ2-7	CASSHGTGGYEQYF	TGTGCCAGCAGCCACGGGACAGGGGGTTACGAGCAGTACTTC
NA	TRBD1	TRBV16	TRBJ1-1	CASSQSFGTVNTEAFF	TGTGCCAGCAGCCAATCGTTCGGGACAGTGAACACTGAAGCTTTCTTT
NA	TRBD1	TRBV7-8	TRBJ1-3	CASSLSEGAIGNTIYF	TGTGCCAGCAGCTTAAGCGAGGGGGCGATCGGAAACACCATATATTTT
NA	TRBD1	TRBV5-1	TRBJ1-3	CASSLSGQAGGNTIYF	TGCGCCAGCAGCTTGTCTGGACAGGCTGGTGGAAACACCATATATTTT
NA	NA	TRBV9	TRBJ2-4	CASSPRIPLAKNIQYF	TGTGCCAGCAGCCCGAGAATACCCCTAGCCAAAAACATTCAGTACTTC
once	NA	TRBV5-6	TRBJ2-7	CASSIRGEQYF	TGTGCCAGCAGCATTAGGGGCGAGCAGTACTTC
few	NA	TRBV7-9	TRBJ2-3	CASSQNSGTPQYF	TGTGCCAGCAGCCAAAATTCCGGGACACCGCAGTATTTT
NA	NA	TRBV19	TRBJ2-3	CASSIARATDTQYF	TGTGCCAGTAGTATTGCCAGGGCCACAGATACGCAGTATTTT
NA	TRBD2	TRBV5-1	TRBJ2-1	CASSRGLAGANNEQFF	TGCGCCAGCAGCCGGGGACTAGCGGGGGCCAACAATGAGCAGTTCTTC
NA	TRBD2	TRBV28	TRBJ2-7	CASRTVGLAGAYEQYF	TGTGCCAGCAGGACCGTAGGGCTAGCGGGGGCCTACGAGCAGTACTTC
once	NA	TRBV19	TRBJ1-2	CASRDSYGYTF	TGTGCCAGTAGGGACAGCTATGGCTACACCTTC
NA	TRBD1	TRBV28	TRBJ1-1	CASSLYRTGDTEAFF	TGTGCCAGCAGTTTATATAGGACAGGGGACACTGAAGCTTTCTTT
NA	TRBD1	TRBV7-3	TRBJ2-6	CASSLKPWTGVYKYSGANVLTF	TGTGCCAGCAGCTTAAAACCCTGGACAGGGGTTTATAAATACTCTGGGGCCAACGTCCTGACTTTC
NA	NA	TRBV27	TRBJ1-1	CASSLGGNTEAFF	TGTGCCAGCAGTTTGGGAGGGAACACTGAAGCTTTCTTT
once	NA	TRBV6-6	TRBJ2-1	CASSYVGPRADEQFF	TGTGCCAGCAGTTACGTCGGCCCCAGGGCGGATGAGCAGTTCTTC
NA	NA	TRBV5-1	TRBJ2-4	CASSLGQNIQYF	TGCGCCAGCAGCTTGGGGCAAAACATTCAGTACTTC
once	TRBD2	TRBV11-2	TRBJ2-1	CASSLPTLAGGLNEQFF	TGTGCCAGCAGCTTACCCACCCTAGCGGGAGGCCTCAATGAGCAGTTCTTC
NA	TRBD1	TRBV29-1	TRBJ1-4	CSVPGKGADEKLFF	TGCAGCGTTCCCGGAAAGGGGGCGGATGAAAAACTGTTTTTT
NA	NA	TRBV7-2	TRBJ2-3	CASSPTIDGTQYF	TGTGCCAGCAGCCCAACTATCGATGGTACGCAGTATTTT
NA	NA	TRBV6-5	TRBJ2-7	CASSYSLGGAEQYF	TGTGCCAGCAGTTACTCACTCGGAGGAGCCGAGCAGTACTTC
NA	TRBD2	TRBV7-8	TRBJ2-7	CASSLNPYSGGAYEQYF	TGTGCCAGCAGCCTTAACCCCTATAGCGGGGGGGCCTACGAGCAGTACTTC
NA	NA	TRBV11-1	TRBJ2-5	CASSLNRDRETQYF	TGTGCCAGCAGCTTGAACAGGGATCGAGAGACCCAGTACTTC
NA	NA	TRBV7-9	TRBJ1-2	CASSQTTGYYGYTF	TGTGCCAGCAGCCAAACAACAGGGTACTATGGCTACACCTTC
NA	TRBD1	TRBV3-1/TRBV3-2	TRBJ1-2	CASSQAPGTGHGYTF	TGTGCCAGCAGCCAAGCCCCCGGGACAGGGCATGGCTACACCTTC
NA	TRBD1	TRBV27	TRBJ1-2	CASSLSAGGHARGYTF	TGTGCCAGCAGTTTATCGGCAGGGGGCCACGCTAGGGGCTACACCTTC
NA	TRBD2	TRBV27	TRBJ2-1	CASSPGTSGMNEQFF	TGTGCCAGCAGTCCCGGGACTAGCGGGATGAATGAGCAGTTCTTC
NA	NA	TRBV27	TRBJ1-2	CASSFSQANGYTF	TGTGCCAGCAGCTTCTCACAGGCGAATGGCTACACCTTC
NA	TRBD2	TRBV7-2	TRBJ2-3	CASSSGLAGAEADTQYF	TGTGCCAGCAGCTCGGGACTAGCGGGGGCGGAGGCAGATACGCAGTATTTT
NA	NA	TRBV5-1	TRBJ1-1	CASSVAGGMNTEAFF	TGCGCCAGCAGCGTGGCGGGGGGGATGAACACTGAAGCTTTCTTT
NA	TRBD2	TRBV5-4	TRBJ2-1	CASSPSGGASYNEQFF	TGTGCCAGCAGCCCATCGGGGGGGGCCTCCTACAATGAGCAGTTCTTC
NA	TRBD2	TRBV18	TRBJ2-5	CASSSSASGRLETQYF	TGTGCCAGCTCATCTTCTGCTAGCGGGAGACTCGAGACCCAGTACTTC
once	NA	TRBV18	TRBJ2-5	CASSPSGQETQYF	TGTGCCAGCTCACCATCGGGGCAAGAGACCCAGTACTTC
NA	TRBD1	TRBV10-2	TRBJ1-5	CASSESTGSQPQHF	TGCGCCAGCAGTGAGTCGACAGGGAGCCAGCCCCAGCATTTT
NA	NA	TRBV2	TRBJ2-3	CASIFMRADTQYF	TGTGCCAGCATATTTATGAGGGCAGATACGCAGTATTTT
NA	NA	TRBV6-1	TRBJ2-1	CASSELPRQLRDEQFF	TGTGCCAGCAGTGAACTACCAAGACAGCTGCGCGATGAGCAGTTCTTC
NA	TRBD2	TRBV7-9	TRBJ2-7	CASSPRLAGIIPEQYF	TGTGCCAGCAGCCCCCGGCTAGCGGGGATCATTCCCGAGCAGTACTTC
once	TRBD1	TRBV5-1	TRBJ1-3	CASSAGVQGASGNTIYF	TGCGCCAGCAGCGCGGGTGTACAGGGGGCTTCTGGAAACACCATATATTTT
NA	TRBD1	TRBV25-1	TRBJ1-2	CASAKKGAGGGYTF	TGTGCCAGCGCTAAAAAGGGGGCGGGAGGGGGCTACACCTTC
NA	NA	TRBV7-2	TRBJ1-4	CASSVYPIGSNEKLFF	TGTGCCAGCAGCGTCTACCCAATCGGTAGCAATGAAAAACTGTTTTTT
NA	NA	TRBV2	TRBJ2-7	CASSQAPRGYSAYEQYF	TGTGCCAGCAGTCAGGCCCCCAGGGGATATAGTGCCTACGAGCAGTACTTC
NA	NA	TRBV11-3	TRBJ2-1	CASSLGPGREQFF	TGTGCCAGCAGCTTAGGTCCAGGGCGTGAGCAGTTCTTC
NA	NA	TRBV6-5	TRBJ2-7	CGTSYDVSEQYF	TGTGGTACGTCGTATGATGTGAGCGAGCAGTACTTC